This TCR beta chain was captured by sequencing in a study of blood T cell repertoires in COVID-19. Clones were sequenced by immunoSEQ multiplex PCR, and TCRdb holds only the in-frame ones, with some missing. The table includes tens of thousands of clones, 55% to 75% detected once. The CDR3 has 16 amino acids. This TCR was sampled from a woman aged 70-85 years with COVID-19, enrolled during active disease. The source material was peripheral blood. The chain joins TRBV21-1 to TRBJ2-7; whether TRBD1, the table's D call, matches the DNA was not checked. TRBV21-1 is a documented pseudogene. CDR3 loop: CASSKGDRPFLDEQYV. The CDR3 DNA is TGTGCCAGCAGCAAGGGCGACAGGCCCTTCCTGGACGAGCAGTACGTC.